Listed here are 8 T cell receptor beta chains from one sample, sequenced in a study of blood T cell repertoires in COVID-19. The assay was immunoSEQ multiplex PCR, and TCRdb's table has in-frame clones only and misses some. Here the sample spans around 150,000 clones, approximately 80% being singletons. Material for sequencing was peripheral blood. The receptor set was obtained from an elderly woman with acute or convalescent COVID-19.

Concerning this clone: A much larger clone lies a single base off, so this may be a read error. The sample carries other DNA sequences with the same CDR3. The chain combines TRBV6-5 with TRBJ2-7, with a weak D call TRBD2 (6 bases). CDR3 length: 12 amino acids. Germline V gene data show CDR1 as MNHEY and CDR2 as SVGAGI. V lost 6 bases, J lost 3 bases, and 9 bases lay in between. CDR3 sequence (DNA): TGTGCCAGCAGCCCCGGGGGCTACGAGCAGTACTTC. It codes for CASSPGGYEQYF.

This CDR3 is CASSLGQGLETEAFF. In DNA, the CDR3 is TGTGCCAGCAGCTTGGGGCAGGGCTTGGAAACTGAAGCTTTCTTT. The chain combines TRBV5-5 with TRBJ1-1; the D gene is possibly TRBD1 (5 bases). CDR1 is SGHKS, CDR2 YYEKEE, per germline (reference sequence). The CDR3 is made up of 15 amino acids. V lost 0 bases and J lost 5, with 14 bases in between.

V usage is TRBV7-9 and J usage is TRBJ2-1; TRBD1 matches 9 bases. Trimming at V came to 1 base and at J to 7 bases, leaving 5 bases not matched to a gene. This CDR3 contains 15 residues. From germline, CDR1 is SEHNR and CDR2 FQNEAQ (reference sequence). CDR3 loop: CASSLVGTGRNEQFF. CDR3 DNA: TGTGCCAGCAGCTTAGTCGGGACAGGGAGGAATGAGCAGTTCTTC.

J is TRBJ1-2 and V is TRBV5-1, with 12 bases identical to TRBD1. With 7 bases clipped from V and 6 bases from J, the junction kept 4 bases outside the gene matches. The CDR3 is made up of 13 amino acids. Germline loops: CDR1 SGHRS, CDR2 YFSETQ. CDR3 coding DNA: TGCGCCAGCGGAAGGGACAGGGGGCATGGCTACACCTTC. Amino acids: CASGRDRGHGYTF.

The chain uses TRBV12-5 and TRBJ2-1; 14 nucleotides line up with TRBD2. With V trimmed by 4 bases and J by 7 bases, 6 bases remained unmatched. CDR3 size: 16 residues. Germline values: CDR1 LGHNT, CDR2 FRNRAP. The CDR3 here is CASGSGTSGRDNEQFF. The CDR3 DNA reads TGTGCTAGTGGTTCGGGGACTAGCGGGAGAGATAATGAGCAGTTCTTC. Together with reference TRBV12-5 and TRBJ2-1, the CDR3 gives the full variable domain: DARVTQTPRHKVTEMGQEVTMRCQPILGHNTVFWYRQTMMQGLELLAYFRNRAPLDDSGMPKDRFSAEMPDATLATLKIQPSEPRDSAVYFCASGSGTSGRDNEQFFGPGTRLTVL.

CDR3 residues: CASSLGELGEQFF. CDR3 nucleotide sequence: TGCGCCAGCAGCTTGGGGGAGTTAGGTGAGCAGTTCTTC. The chain joins TRBV5-1 to TRBJ2-1, with a weak D call TRBD2 (5 bases). The CDR3 length is 13 residues. V was shortened by 0 bases and J by 9 bases, with 10 bases between the two germline ends. Looked up from germline, CDR1 is SGHRS and CDR2 is YFSETQ.

V usage is TRBV19 and J usage is TRBJ2-5, with D tentatively TRBD1 (6 bases). The CDR3 has 14 residues. Deletions cut 7 bases from V and 5 bases from J, with 17 bases between. CDR1 is LNHDA and CDR2 is SQIVND in the germline V gene (reference sequence). CDR3 residues: CASTLSGGRETQYF. CDR3 bases: TGTGCCAGTACCTTATCTGGGGGCCGGGAGACCCAGTACTTC.

The V call is TRBV2, the J call TRBJ1-4, with D maybe TRBD1 (6 bases). CDR1 and CDR2 (germline): SNHLY, FYNNEI. The CDR3 is 15 residues long. Deletions cut 6 bases from V and 8 bases from J, with 19 bases between. The CDR3 bases are TGTGCCAGCAGGGCCCCTACAGGGTCGTGGGAAAAACTGTTTTTT. The encoded protein is CASRAPTGSWEKLFF. Full variable domain (missing parts from reference TRBV2 and TRBJ1-4): EPEVTQTPSHQVTQMGQEVILRCVPISNHLYFYWYRQILGQKVEFLVSFYNNEISEKSEIFDDQFSVERPDGSNFTLKIRSTKLEDSAMYFCASRAPTGSWEKLFFGSGTQLSVL.